Described below is a single T cell receptor (beta chain) sequence and its context. This sample is drawn from a study of blood T cell repertoires in COVID-19. Study details: Some COVID-19 samples were acute and others convalescent; all came from the United States, Italy and Spain.

Libraries were prepared by immunoSEQ multiplex PCR; TCRdb keeps only in-frame clonotypes and omits some of them. The table lists roughly 160,000 clones, around four fifths of them singletons, with around 8% in the top ten. The CDR3 has 14 residues. Trimming removed 5 bases at V and 4 bases at J, with 14 bases between. CDR1 is PRHDT, CDR2 FYEKMQ, per germline (reference sequence). Seattle's enrolled individuals joined amid active infection and were then monitored longitudinally. The rearrangement joins TRBV13 to TRBJ1-2; no definite D call. The TCR originated in a woman of 80 years or more with COVID-19, enrolled during active disease. Input material: peripheral blood. CDR3 coding DNA: TGTGCCAGCAGCCTCCATCGGGAACTCTATGGCTACACCTTC. It is translated as CASSLHRELYGYTF.